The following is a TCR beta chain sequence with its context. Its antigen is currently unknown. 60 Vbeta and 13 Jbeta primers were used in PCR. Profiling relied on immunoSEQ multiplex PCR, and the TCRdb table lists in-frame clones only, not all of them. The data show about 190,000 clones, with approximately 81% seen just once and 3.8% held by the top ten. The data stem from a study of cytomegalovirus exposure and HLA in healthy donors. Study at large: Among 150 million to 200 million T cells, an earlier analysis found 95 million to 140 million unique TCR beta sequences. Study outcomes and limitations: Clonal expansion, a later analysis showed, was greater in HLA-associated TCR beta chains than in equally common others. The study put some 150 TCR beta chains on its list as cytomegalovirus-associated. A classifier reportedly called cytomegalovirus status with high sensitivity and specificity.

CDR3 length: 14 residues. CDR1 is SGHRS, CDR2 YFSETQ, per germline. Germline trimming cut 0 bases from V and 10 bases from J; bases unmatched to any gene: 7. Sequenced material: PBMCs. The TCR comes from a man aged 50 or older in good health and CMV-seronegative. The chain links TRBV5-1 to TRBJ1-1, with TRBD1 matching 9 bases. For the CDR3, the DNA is TGCGCCAGCAGCTTGGTGGTGGGACAGGGCCGAGCTTTCTTT. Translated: CASSLVVGQGRAFF.